A selection of T cell receptor beta chains follows, all from one sample in a study of cytomegalovirus exposure and HLA in healthy donors. The assay was immunoSEQ multiplex PCR, and TCRdb's table has in-frame clones only and misses some. Its table records about 200,000 clones. The material sequenced was PBMCs. All receptors come from a boy aged 5-17 years in good health and CMV-seronegative. The CDR3 runs from the conserved cysteine through the conserved F or W. D genes are given only for firm matches.

J gene,D gene,V gene,CDR3 protein,CDR3 DNA
TRBJ2-5,-,TRBV18,CASSPQVAQETQYF,TGTGCCAGCTCACCACAGGTAGCCCAAGAGACCCAGTACTTC
TRBJ2-1,TRBD1,TRBV5-1,CASSYDPGQGSNEQFF,TGCGCCAGCAGCTACGACCCGGGACAGGGGTCCAATGAGCAGTTCTTC
TRBJ2-1,-,TRBV7-2,CASSLLTGQSREFF,TGTGCCAGCAGCCTACTGACCGGTCAATCACGGGAGTTCTTC
TRBJ1-1,TRBD1,TRBV27,CASSPNRGIGEAFF,TGTGCCAGCAGTCCGAACAGGGGCATTGGTGAAGCTTTCTTT
TRBJ1-1,-,TRBV7-2,CASTRGDISTEAFF,TGTGCCAGCACCCGAGGAGATATTAGTACTGAAGCTTTCTTT
TRBJ1-2,-,TRBV5-6,CASRRMDSPNYGYTF,TGTGCCAGCAGAAGAATGGACAGCCCTAACTATGGCTACACCTTC
TRBJ1-2,TRBD1,TRBV19,CASRNRGYSYGYTF,TGTGCCAGTAGGAACAGGGGGTATAGCTATGGCTACACCTTC
TRBJ2-7,TRBD1,TRBV7-3,CASSFAGGGYEQYF,TGTGCCAGCAGCTTTGCAGGGGGTGGGTACGAGCAGTACTTC
TRBJ1-2,-,TRBV7-2,CASSLESGAANYGYTF,TGTGCCAGCAGCTTAGAATCAGGGGCGGCTAACTATGGCTACACCTTC
TRBJ2-2,-,TRBV9,CASSADSLSDGELFF,TGTGCCAGCAGCGCAGACAGTCTCTCGGACGGGGAGCTGTTTTTT
TRBJ2-7,TRBD2,TRBV19,CASSITGLAGNEQYF,TGTGCCAGTAGTATAACGGGACTAGCGGGGAACGAGCAGTACTTC